Listed here are 26 T cell receptor beta chains from one sample, sequenced in a study of cytotoxic CD8 clonotypes in ibrutinib-treated CLL. Here immunoSEQ multiplex PCR was the method, and the copy in TCRdb shows in-frame clones only, minus some. The sample records some 170,000 clones, 70% to 90% being singletons. Here the sequenced sample was PBMCs, taken at disease progression, from a patient treated with ibrutinib. These TCRs come from a human donor with chronic lymphocytic leukemia.

J is TRBJ1-4 and V is TRBV5-1; 9 nucleotides agree with TRBD1. Unmatched junction bases numbered 3, after V lost 0 bases and J lost 6 bases. The CDR3 covers 15 residues. Germline V gene data show CDR1 as SGHRS and CDR2 as YFSETQ. CDR3 in DNA: TGCGCCAGCAGCTTGGAGGGACAGGGATATGAAAAACTGTTTTTT. Its translation is CASSLEGQGYEKLFF.

This clone was seen once. This rearrangement joins TRBV6-1 to TRBJ2-3; D not certain. Germline V gives CDR1 MNHNS, CDR2 SASEGT. V lost 4 bases and J 0 bases, leaving 11 bases between the germline ends. The CDR3 is made up of 15 amino acids. This chain's CDR3 is CASSVVAPSTDTQYF. The CDR3 region has the DNA TGTGCCAGCAGTGTGGTAGCACCGAGCACAGATACGCAGTATTTT.

This chain links TRBV6-1 with TRBJ2-1; 10 nucleotides match TRBD2. The CDR3 extends over 15 amino acids. The V gene end was trimmed by 3 bases and the J gene end by 4 bases; junction bases not matched to a gene: 3. Germline V gene sequence: CDR1 MNHNS, CDR2 SASEGT. The CDR3, as DNA: TGTGCCAGCAGTGATGTGACTAGCGGGTACAATGAGCAGTTCTTC. Translating gives CASSDVTSGYNEQFF.

This chain uses TRBV10-3 with TRBJ2-1, with TRBD2 as a possible D gene (5 bases). Per germline, CDR1 ENHRY and CDR2 SYGVKD. The germline V and J ends were trimmed by 6 bases and 6 bases, with 18 bases remaining between them. The CDR3 totals 15 residues. CDR3 loop: CAISDQLLAANEQFF. The CDR3 nucleotides read TGTGCCATCAGCGATCAACTCCTAGCTGCCAATGAGCAGTTCTTC.

The chain uses TRBV29-1 and TRBJ2-1; 14 bases map to TRBD2. The length of the CDR3 is 14 residues. In germline, CDR1 is SQVTM, CDR2 ANQGSEA. The trim removed 5 bases at V and 8 bases at J, leaving 5 bases unmatched. CDR3 residues: CSVIGLAGGHEQFF. For the CDR3, the DNA is TGCAGCGTTATTGGACTAGCGGGAGGCCATGAGCAGTTCTTC.

Here the CDR3 reads CASGLVNQQSNYGYTF. In DNA form, the CDR3 reads TGTGCTAGTGGTTTGGTAAATCAACAGTCTAACTATGGCTACACCTTC. This chain links TRBV12-5 with TRBJ1-2; D remains unclear. The CDR3 runs to 16 residues. The germline gives CDR1 LGHNT, CDR2 FRNRAP. The V gene lost 0 bases and the J gene lost 0 bases, with 11 bases spanning the gap.

The chain links TRBV28 to TRBJ2-1, with TRBD1 matching 9 bases. The J segment lost 6 bases and the V segment lost 3 bases, leaving 6 bases of the junction unmatched. This CDR3 has 15 amino acids. Looked up from germline, CDR1 is MDHEN and CDR2 is SYDVKM. The DNA of the CDR3 is TGTGCCAGCAGTTTGGGGGGACAGGGTGTCAATGAGCAGTTCTTC. Amino acid sequence: CASSLGGQGVNEQFF.

The gene calls are TRBV30 and TRBJ1-2, with D possibly being TRBD1 (6 bases). V was clipped by 8 bases and J by 5 bases, with 15 bases between them. This CDR3 has 12 amino acids. Germline lookup yields CDR1 GTSNPN and CDR2 SVGIG (reference sequence). This CDR3 is CAINRERYGYTF. DNA of the CDR3: TGTGCCATTAACAGGGAGAGGTATGGCTACACCTTC.

The rearrangement uses TRBV28 and TRBJ2-2, with 8 bases lining up with TRBD1. V was pared by 3 bases and J by 4 bases, with 7 bases of the junction left unmatched. The CDR3 is 16 amino acids. Per the germline V gene, CDR1 is MDHEN and CDR2 is SYDVKM. The CDR3 sequence is CASSLWTQGATGELFF. As DNA, the CDR3 is TGTGCCAGCAGTTTGTGGACTCAGGGGGCCACCGGGGAGCTGTTTTTT.

V and J are TRBV19 and TRBJ1-1; 10 positions agree with TRBD1. The ends lost 5 bases at V and 6 bases at J; junction bases unmatched: 6. Per germline, CDR1 LNHDA and CDR2 SQIVND (reference sequence). The CDR3 is made up of 14 amino acids. This CDR3 is CASSFKTGGPEAFF. CDR3 sequence (DNA): TGTGCCAGTAGTTTTAAGACAGGGGGCCCTGAAGCTTTCTTT.

V gene TRBV2 combines with J gene TRBJ1-2; 8 positions agree with TRBD1. The CDR3 totals 15 residues. J gave up 8 bases and V 9 bases, and 17 bases lay outside the gene matches. Germline loops: CDR1 SNHLY, CDR2 FYNNEI. CDR3 sequence reads: CARGGPQGATGGYTF. The CDR3 coding sequence is TGTGCCAGAGGGGGGCCGCAGGGGGCCACCGGGGGCTACACCTTC.

CDR3 DNA sequence: TGCAGCGTTCCTCCCCCGGCGGGAGGGAGGACAGATACGCAGTATTTT. Protein product: CSVPPPAGGRTDTQYF. This chain uses TRBV29-1 with TRBJ2-3, with 9 bases matching TRBD2. Germline CDR1 reads SQVTM; CDR2 reads ANQGSEA. The J segment lost 3 bases and the V segment lost 5 bases, leaving 12 bases of the junction unmatched. This CDR3 is built from 16 residues.

The chain uses TRBV4-3 and TRBJ1-2; D unclear. The CDR3 covers 17 residues. The germline V gene encodes CDR1 LGHNA and CDR2 YSLEER. The germline V and J ends were trimmed by 4 bases and 4 bases, with 22 bases remaining between them. The CDR3 DNA sequence: TGCGCCAGCAGCCCGACGGACCGGAGGCCTCTAGGCTATGGCTACACCTTC. Encoded protein: CASSPTDRRPLGYGYTF.

The chain has TRBV2 and TRBJ1-3; D not certain. Germline lookup yields CDR1 SNHLY and CDR2 FYNNEI. The V end lost 8 bases, the J end lost 4 bases, and 15 bases lay between the germline ends. The CDR3 length is 14 residues. CDR3 residues: CASGSSLSGNTIYF. The CDR3 DNA reads as TGTGCCAGCGGAAGTAGCTTGTCCGGAAACACCATATATTTT.

The chain employs TRBV27 and TRBJ2-7; D unclear. The germline CDR1 and CDR2 sequences are MNHEY and SMNVEV (reference sequence). The CDR3 consists of 13 residues. The V gene lost 3 bases and the J gene lost 5 bases, with 11 bases spanning the gap. The chain's CDR3 is CASSFTPGDEQYF. In DNA form, the CDR3 reads TGTGCCAGCAGTTTTACCCCTGGTGACGAGCAGTACTTC.

V is TRBV13 and J is TRBJ2-5; 7 bases map to TRBD2. The CDR3 has 17 residues. Per the germline V gene, CDR1 is PRHDT and CDR2 is FYEKMQ (reference sequence). Trimming removed 1 base from V and 3 bases from J; junction bases left unmatched: 11. CDR3 nucleotide sequence: TGTGCCAGCAGCTTAGTGATGGGCGGGAGCAGTGAAGAGACCCAGTACTTC. Its protein is CASSLVMGGSSEETQYF.

The genes are TRBV6-5 and TRBJ2-7, with TRBD1 matching 8 bases. The germline V gene encodes CDR1 MNHEY and CDR2 SVGAGI. The CDR3 loop spans 13 amino acids. V lost 4 bases to trimming and J lost 3 bases; unmatched junction nucleotides: 2. The CDR3 DNA reads as TGTGCCAGCAGTTGGGACAGGAACTACGAGCAGTACTTC. This sequence encodes CASSWDRNYEQYF.

The V and J genes are TRBV5-1 and TRBJ2-5; D might be TRBD1 (5 bases). This CDR3 region has 16 residues. CDR1 is SGHRS and CDR2 is YFSETQ in the germline V gene. Trimming stripped 1 base from V and 3 bases from J, with 16 bases between. The CDR3 region is CASSLSQGLWEETQYF. The CDR3 DNA follows: TGCGCCAGCAGCTTGTCGCAGGGCCTCTGGGAAGAGACCCAGTACTTC.

In its sample, this clone was seen once. The chain recombines TRBV6-5 with TRBJ2-1; D gene uncertain. The CDR3 sequence is 13 residues long. Trimming cost V 6 bases and J 10 bases, with 16 bases left between them. Looked up from germline, CDR1 is MNHEY and CDR2 is SVGAGI. CDR3 DNA sequence: TGTGCCAGCAGCCCCGCCGGCGGCCGGGAGCAGTTCTTC. Translating it yields CASSPAGGREQFF.

V usage is TRBV10-3 and J usage is TRBJ1-2, with D perhaps TRBD1 (5 bases). Germline V gives CDR1 ENHRY, CDR2 SYGVKD. This CDR3 contains 13 residues. Deletions cut 2 bases from V and 6 bases from J, with 10 bases between. In DNA form, the CDR3 reads TGTGCCATCAGTGAGCCGGGACTGAATGGCTACACCTTC. This codes for CAISEPGLNGYTF.

The gene calls are TRBV27 and TRBJ1-4; no definite D call. This CDR3 region has 15 residues. V lost 6 bases, J lost 4 bases, and 15 bases lay in between. Germline lookup yields CDR1 MNHEY and CDR2 SMNVEV (reference sequence). The CDR3 nucleotides are TGTGCCAGCAGCCTCTCCGGTATGGTTAATGAAAAACTGTTTTTT. Translated, it gives CASSLSGMVNEKLFF.

This clone was seen only once. For the CDR3, the DNA is TGTGCCAGCAAAGAGCCGGGGGGGTATCTTGGCTACACCTTC. It is translated as CASKEPGGYLGYTF. This rearrangement joins TRBV2 to TRBJ1-2; possibly TRBD1 for D (5 bases). CDR3 length: 14 amino acids. From germline, CDR1 is SNHLY and CDR2 FYNNEI. Trimming pared 7 bases from V and 7 bases from J, leaving 19 bases between.

The chain uses TRBV19 and TRBJ2-5; TRBD1 matches 8 bases. CDR3 size: 15 residues. Germline-derived CDR1 and CDR2 are LNHDA and SQIVND (reference sequence). Trimming cost V 0 bases and J 3 bases; bases outside gene matches: 3. The CDR3 loop reads CASSIEQGAEETQYF. CDR3 DNA: TGTGCCAGTAGTATAGAGCAGGGGGCGGAAGAGACCCAGTACTTC. Full variable domain (outside the CDR3, taken from reference TRBV19 and TRBJ2-5): DGGITQSPKYLFRKEGQNVTLSCEQNLNHDAMYWYRQDPGQGLRLIYYSQIVNDFQKGDIAEGYSVSREKKESFPLTVTSAQKNPTAFYLCASSIEQGAEETQYFGPGTRLLVL.

With respect to this clone: At one end, the junction sequence differs from germline, possibly due to a read error. The CDR3 sequence is CASNLRGTGTSRGGGLFF. The CDR3 DNA follows: TGTGCCAGCAATTTACGGGGGACAGGGACGTCCCGAGGGGGTGGACTGTTTTTT. The gene calls are TRBV28 and TRBJ1-4; 9 bases match TRBD1. The germline V gene has CDR1 MDHEN and CDR2 SYDVKM. CDR3 length: 18 residues.

The V gene is TRBV14, the J gene TRBJ2-7, with D maybe TRBD1 (6 bases). This CDR3 is built from 14 residues. Germline loops: CDR1 SGHDN, CDR2 FVKESK. V was pared by 5 bases and J by 0 bases, with 11 bases between. CDR3 protein: CASSRDTISYEQYF. Here the CDR3 DNA reads TGTGCCAGCAGCAGGGACACTATCTCCTACGAGCAGTACTTC.

This sequence joins TRBV18 and TRBJ1-2, with TRBD1 matching 8 bases. The CDR3 contains 13 residues. The germline gives CDR1 KGHSH, CDR2 LQKENI. V was pared by 3 bases and J by 7 bases, with 4 bases of the junction left unmatched. The DNA of the CDR3 is TGTGCCAGCTCACCCCTACAGGGGGGTGGCTACACCTTC. Translating it yields CASSPLQGGGYTF.